This T cell receptor beta chain was identified in a study of PD-1 blockade in mismatch repair-deficient tumors. Across the study: Enrolled about 2013-2017, patients had progressing, pretreated mismatch repair-deficient cancers of over nine types.

Using immunoSEQ multiplex PCR, the repertoire was profiled, and TCRdb retains in-frame clones only, with some absent. The data show roughly 110,000 clones, 60% to 85% seen once. Whole-study findings and limits: After pembrolizumab, tumor-resident clones rose rapidly, then generally contracted before radiologic responses.

A few pembrolizumab responders had their TCRs sequenced. As concerns this clone: The antigen is not known.

This receptor was identified in an adult with mismatch repair-deficient cancer. Here the sequenced sample was peripheral blood, taken approximately 14 months after starting pembrolizumab.

The CDR3 here is CASSPGSRPYEQYF. The CDR3, as DNA: TGCGCCAGCAGCCCGGGTTCGAGGCCCTACGAGCAGTACTTC. The chain carries TRBV5-1 and TRBJ2-7; D remains unclear. The germline V and J ends were trimmed by 4 bases and 2 bases, with 13 bases remaining between them. CDR1 is SGHRS and CDR2 is YFSETQ in the germline V gene. The CDR3 contains 14 residues.